Shown below are 24 T cell receptor beta chains from a single sample sequenced in a study of blood T cell repertoires in COVID-19. The repertoire was sequenced with immunoSEQ multiplex PCR; TCRdb's copy has only in-frame clones and lacks some. The sample holds under 95,000 clones, about 85% seen once. Sequencing was carried out using peripheral blood. The origin of the receptors is a woman aged 70-85 years with acute or convalescent COVID-19.

This clone was counted between two and nine times. V gene TRBV20-1 combines with J gene TRBJ2-5; 8 bases map to TRBD2. The trim removed 3 bases at V and 5 bases at J, leaving 8 bases unmatched. Germline values: CDR1 DFQATT, CDR2 SNEGSKA (reference sequence). The CDR3 consists of 14 residues. The CDR3: CSASSAGGLETQYF. Written as DNA, the CDR3 is TGCAGTGCTAGTTCCGCGGGGGGTTTGGAGACCCAGTACTTC.

The V gene is TRBV10-1, the J gene TRBJ1-4; possibly TRBD1 for D (5 bases). Germline V gene sequence: CDR1 WNHNN, CDR2 SYGVQD (reference sequence). This CDR3 has 12 residues. V lost 11 bases and J lost 4, with 11 bases in between. CDR3 in DNA: TGCGCCCGAGACAGAAGTAATGAAAAACTGTTTTTT. Translating gives CARDRSNEKLFF.

This clone was detected a few times. The V and J genes are TRBV28 and TRBJ1-5, with 7 bases fitting TRBD1. The CDR3 runs 18 residues. J was trimmed by 1 base and V by 10 bases; bases with no gene match: 19. Germline lookup yields CDR1 MDHEN and CDR2 SYDVKM. Written as DNA, the CDR3 is TGTGCCATTAACCGGATTTTACTACAGGGGATGAGCAATCAGCCCCAGCATTTT. Translating it yields CAINRILLQGMSNQPQHF.

V usage is TRBV11-2 and J usage is TRBJ1-4, with TRBD1 matching 9 bases. The CDR3 length is 14 residues. Germline lookup yields CDR1 SGHAT and CDR2 FQNNGV. Unmatched junction bases numbered 7, after V lost 6 bases and J lost 8 bases. The CDR3 loop reads CASSSPGQGEKLFF. Here the CDR3 DNA reads TGTGCCAGCAGTTCACCGGGACAGGGAGAAAAACTGTTTTTT.

In its sample, this clone was seen once. The V call is TRBV19, the J call TRBJ1-2; 9 bases agree with TRBD1. Trimming cost V 5 bases and J 3 bases; bases outside gene matches: 7. This CDR3 is 15 amino acids long. Germline assignment: CDR1 LNHDA and CDR2 SQIVND (reference sequence). Written as DNA, the CDR3 is TGTGCCAGTAGTGCCGACGACAGGGGGGACTATGGCTACACCTTC. Translating it yields CASSADDRGDYGYTF.

This sequence joins TRBV15 and TRBJ2-2, with TRBD2 identical over 7 bases. The ends lost 6 bases at V and 0 bases at J; junction bases unmatched: 10. The CDR3 loop spans 17 amino acids. The germline V gene encodes CDR1 LNHNV and CDR2 YYDKDF (reference sequence). DNA of the CDR3: TGTGCCACCAGTCGGACTCTAGCGGCAACGAACACCGGGGAGCTGTTTTTT. Its protein product is CATSRTLAATNTGELFF.

The chain employs TRBV7-2 and TRBJ2-7; D is perhaps TRBD1 (5 bases). Germline V gene sequence: CDR1 SGHTA, CDR2 FQGNSA. The CDR3 contains 15 residues. V was clipped by 7 bases and J by 3 bases, with 19 bases between them. As DNA, the CDR3 is TGTGCCAGCACCCAACAGGCCGGCAGCTACTACGAGCAGTACTTC. This codes for CASTQQAGSYYEQYF.

In its sample, this clone was seen a few times. The V call is TRBV19, the J call TRBJ1-1; TRBD1 agrees at 8 bases. Germline CDR1 reads LNHDA; CDR2 reads SQIVND (reference sequence). The CDR3 runs 14 residues. The ends lost 5 bases at V and 5 bases at J; junction bases unmatched: 7. The CDR3 region is CASSLRTGFTEAFF. The CDR3 DNA sequence: TGTGCCAGTAGTCTCAGGACAGGGTTTACTGAAGCTTTCTTT.

This chain connects TRBV5-1 to TRBJ2-1; D possibly corresponds to TRBD2 (5 bases). The ends were cut back, 4 bases at V and 4 bases at J, with 9 bases in the middle. CDR3 length: 13 residues. Germline loops: CDR1 SGHRS, CDR2 YFSETQ. The CDR3 is CASSTEGYNEQFF. CDR3 in DNA: TGCGCCAGCAGCACCGAGGGTTACAATGAGCAGTTCTTC.

V and J are TRBV15 and TRBJ1-1, with D maybe TRBD1 (6 bases). V shed 6 bases and J shed 5 bases, with 13 bases lying between them. Per germline, CDR1 LNHNV and CDR2 YYDKDF (reference sequence). CDR3 length: 13 residues. In DNA, the CDR3 is TGTGCCACCAGTGGGGGGGCGCCGACTGAAGCTTTCTTT. Its translation is CATSGGAPTEAFF.

The chain has TRBV20-1 and TRBJ2-1; 7 bases agree with TRBD2. J was trimmed by 6 bases and V by 5 bases; bases with no gene match: 1. Germline assignment: CDR1 DFQATT and CDR2 SNEGSKA (reference sequence). The CDR3 runs 11 residues. CDR3 DNA sequence: TGCAGTGCTCCTAGCGGCAATGAGCAGTTCTTC. It translates to CSAPSGNEQFF.

The V gene is TRBV6-5, the J gene TRBJ2-1; unclear D gene. Germline CDR1 is MNHEY and CDR2 is SVGAGI. The CDR3 loop spans 12 amino acids. V lost 0 bases, J lost 9 bases, and 6 bases lay in between. The CDR3 bases are TGTGCCAGCAGTTACTCGAACGGTGAGCAGTTCTTC. As protein: CASSYSNGEQFF.

The V and J genes are TRBV19 and TRBJ2-7; the match to TRBD1 covers 8 bases. With V trimmed by 6 bases and J by 7 bases, 8 bases remained unmatched. The CDR3 totals 13 residues. Per the germline V gene, CDR1 is LNHDA and CDR2 is SQIVND (reference sequence). DNA of the CDR3: TGTGCCAGTAGCCACGGACAGGGCTGGGAGCAGTACTTC. Protein sequence: CASSHGQGWEQYF.

The chain carries TRBV30 and TRBJ1-5; possibly TRBD1 for D (5 bases). CDR1 and CDR2 (germline): GTSNPN, SVGIG (reference sequence). This CDR3 contains 13 residues. V was shortened by 2 bases and J by 7 bases, with 12 bases between the two germline ends. The CDR3 protein is CAWSMKGLQPQHF. CDR3 in DNA: TGTGCCTGGAGTATGAAGGGGCTGCAGCCCCAGCATTTT.

This sequence joins TRBV3-1 (or the pseudogene TRBV3-2) and TRBJ1-3; a possible D gene is TRBD1 (6 bases). The CDR3 spans 14 residues. Germline CDR1 is LGHDT and CDR2 is YNNKEL (reference sequence). Deletions cut 5 bases from V and 4 bases from J, with 12 bases between. Here the CDR3 DNA reads TGTGCCAGCAGCTCGGAAACAGGGGGAAACACCATATATTTT. Translating it yields CASSSETGGNTIYF.

The chain carries TRBV11-2 and TRBJ1-1, with TRBD1 as a possible D gene (5 bases). The CDR3 loop spans 12 amino acids. In germline, CDR1 is SGHAT, CDR2 FQNNGV. V was trimmed by 3 bases and J by 11 bases, leaving 13 bases between them. CDR3 nucleotides: TGTGCCAGCAGCTTCTCCGACAGCGTGGCTTTCTTT. Protein: CASSFSDSVAFF.

The chain links TRBV9 to TRBJ1-1, with D possibly being TRBD1 (6 bases). Germline V gene sequence: CDR1 SGDLS, CDR2 YYNGEE. The CDR3 is 14 residues long. Trimming removed 1 base from V and 5 bases from J, with 12 bases in between. CDR3 sequence (DNA): TGTGCCAGCAGCGTACGGGGGGCAATGACTGAAGCTTTCTTT. Translation gives CASSVRGAMTEAFF. Filled out from reference TRBV9 and TRBJ1-1, the complete variable domain reads DSGVTQTPKHLITATGQRVTLRCSPRSGDLSVYWYQQSLDQGLQFLIQYYNGEERAKGNILERFSAQQFPDLHSELNLSSLELGDSALYFCASSVRGAMTEAFFGQGTRLTVV.

V usage is TRBV5-1 and J usage is TRBJ1-4, with 11 bases aligning to TRBD1. V was pared by 3 bases and J by 4 bases, with 11 bases of the junction left unmatched. Germline-derived CDR1 and CDR2 are SGHRS and YFSETQ. The CDR3 totals 18 residues. CDR3 amino acids: CASSSSGTGGYYNEKLFF. The CDR3, as DNA: TGCGCCAGCAGCTCCTCCGGGACAGGGGGTTACTATAATGAAAAACTGTTTTTT.

Here the CDR3 DNA reads TGTGCCAGCAGCCCGGGACAGGTCAACGGGGAGCTGTTTTTT. Amino acids: CASSPGQVNGELFF. The chain uses TRBV3-1 (or the pseudogene TRBV3-2) and TRBJ2-2, with 8 bases fitting TRBD1. CDR3 size: 14 residues. The germline V gene has CDR1 LGHDT and CDR2 YNNKEL (reference sequence). The trim removed 4 bases at V and 7 bases at J, leaving 5 bases unmatched.

This clone has just one count. This chain links TRBV18 with TRBJ1-2; possibly TRBD1 for D (5 bases). The V gene's germline CDR1 is KGHSH and CDR2 LQKENI. V lost 3 bases and J lost 8, with 13 bases in between. This CDR3 comprises 13 residues. Written as DNA, the CDR3 is TGTGCCAGCTCACCCCAGGACACGTCAGGCTACACCTTC. It translates to CASSPQDTSGYTF.

This chain connects TRBV28 to TRBJ1-3, with 7 positions matching TRBD1. This CDR3 contains 16 residues. Germline CDR1 and CDR2: MDHEN and SYDVKM. The V gene end was trimmed by 5 bases and the J gene end by 0 bases; junction bases not matched to a gene: 7. The CDR3 coding sequence is TGTGCCAGCAGTGCCCACGGACAGGACTCTGGAAACACCATATATTTT. Translation gives CASSAHGQDSGNTIYF. Supplemented by reference TRBV28 and TRBJ1-3, the full variable domain reads DVKVTQSSRYLVKRTGEKVFLECVQDMDHENMFWYRQDPGLGLRLIYFSYDVKMKEKGDIPEGYSVSREKKERFSLILESASTNQTSMYLCASSAHGQDSGNTIYFGEGSWLTVV.

The V call is TRBV15, the J call TRBJ1-2; D uncertain. V lost 3 bases and J 4 bases, leaving 18 bases between the germline ends. Germline V gene sequence: CDR1 LNHNV, CDR2 YYDKDF (reference sequence). The CDR3 has 16 amino acids. The CDR3 bases are TGTGCCACCAGCAGGCTGGGAGGAAGGATGACCTATGGCTACACCTTC. It translates to CATSRLGGRMTYGYTF.

The chain combines TRBV21-1 with TRBJ1-6. TRBV21-1 is recorded as a pseudogene. There are 16 residues in the CDR3. The DNA of the CDR3 is TGTGCCAGCAGCAATCCCCTTCGGGAACCTAATTCACCCCTCCACTTT. Encoded protein: CASSNPLREPNSPLHF.

This clone was counted once. The chain is built from TRBV5-6 and TRBJ2-7; 7 bases match TRBD1. This CDR3 comprises 18 residues. Germline V gene sequence: CDR1 SGHDT, CDR2 YYEEEE. V lost 3 bases and J lost 0; bases outside the gene matches: 15. In DNA, the CDR3 is TGTGCCAGCAGCTCCCTTCGCCGGGACAGAATATACTCCTACGAGCAGTACTTC. This encodes CASSSLRRDRIYSYEQYF.